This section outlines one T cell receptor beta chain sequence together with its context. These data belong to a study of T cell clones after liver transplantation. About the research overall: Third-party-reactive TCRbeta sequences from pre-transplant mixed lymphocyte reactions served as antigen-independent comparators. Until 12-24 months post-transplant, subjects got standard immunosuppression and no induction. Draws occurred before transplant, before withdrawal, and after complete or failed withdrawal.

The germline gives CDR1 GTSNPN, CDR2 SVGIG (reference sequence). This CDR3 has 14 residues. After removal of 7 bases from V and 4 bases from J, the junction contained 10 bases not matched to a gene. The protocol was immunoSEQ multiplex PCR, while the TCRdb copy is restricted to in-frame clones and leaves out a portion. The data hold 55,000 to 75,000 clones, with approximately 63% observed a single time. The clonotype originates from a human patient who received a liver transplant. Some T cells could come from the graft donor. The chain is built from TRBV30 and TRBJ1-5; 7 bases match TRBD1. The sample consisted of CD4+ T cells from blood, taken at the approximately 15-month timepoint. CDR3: CALSDGTENQPQHF. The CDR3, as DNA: TGTGCCTTATCGGATGGGACAGAAAATCAGCCCCAGCATTTT.